The entry that follows covers one TCR beta chain sequence. The target antigen is unknown. Some clones are missing from TCRdb's copy, which holds only in-frame ones; the method was immunoSEQ multiplex PCR. This sample yields 130,000 to 150,000 clones, of which roughly 89% are seen a single time; roughly 4.5% belongs to the top ten. The sample originates from a study of cytomegalovirus exposure and HLA in healthy donors. Study-wide background: The use of the same platform for the 95 to 150 validation repertoires and the roughly 700 first-cohort repertoires was reported by a later analysis.

General observations from the study: Through in vitro validation, three CMV-associated chains were shown to be specific for CMV antigens. The authors enumerated some 160 TCR beta chains as linked to cytomegalovirus.

This CDR3 spans 12 amino acids. Germline values: CDR1 ENHRY, CDR2 SYGVKD. The V end was cut by 0 bases, the J end by 5 bases, with 3 bases between. The rearrangement joins TRBV10-3 to TRBJ2-3; D unclear. The specimen sequenced was PBMCs. This TCR derives from a young man in good health and CMV-seropositive. The CDR3 nucleotides read TGTGCCATCAGTGAGTCTCAAGATACGCAGTATTTT. It yields the protein CAISESQDTQYF.